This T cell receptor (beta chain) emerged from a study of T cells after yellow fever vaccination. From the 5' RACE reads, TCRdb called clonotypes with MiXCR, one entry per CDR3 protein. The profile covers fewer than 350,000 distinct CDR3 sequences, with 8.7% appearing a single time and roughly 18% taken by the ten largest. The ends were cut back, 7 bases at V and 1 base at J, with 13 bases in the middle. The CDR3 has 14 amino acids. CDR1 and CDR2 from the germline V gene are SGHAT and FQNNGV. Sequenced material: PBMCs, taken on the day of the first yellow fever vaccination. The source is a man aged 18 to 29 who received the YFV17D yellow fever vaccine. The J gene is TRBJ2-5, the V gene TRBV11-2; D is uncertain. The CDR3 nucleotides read TGTGCCAGCAATGGAATTGGGGTCCAAGAGACCCAGTACTTC. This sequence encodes CASNGIGVQETQYF.